The count of the clone carrying this TCR beta chain is one. This CDR3 has 14 amino acids. The germline gives CDR1 MDHEN, CDR2 SYDVKM. V dropped 7 bases and J dropped 2 bases, with 14 bases sitting between them. Authors' processing steps: Reference gene primer amplification gave estimated nucleated cell counts. Clones were sequenced by immunoSEQ multiplex PCR, and TCRdb holds only the in-frame ones, with some missing. The DNA was the basis for D and trimming; V, J and clone size are from that table. Of around 34,000 clones detected, roughly 82% appear once; the ten largest clones hold about 42%. These data originate in a study of blood T cell repertoires in COVID-19. Across the study: Material from acute and convalescent COVID-19 was sourced from the United States, Italy and Spain. The cDNA or gDNA used as material had been derived from T cells, B-cell-depleted T cells, or PBMCs.

The clonotype was recovered from an elderly man with active or convalescent COVID-19. The sequencing sample was made of peripheral blood. The chain couples TRBV28 to TRBJ1-2, with D perhaps matching TRBD1 (6 bases). CDR3 loop: CASKGGGLNYGYTF. In DNA form, the CDR3 reads TGTGCCAGCAAAGGGGGAGGGCTAAACTATGGCTACACCTTC.